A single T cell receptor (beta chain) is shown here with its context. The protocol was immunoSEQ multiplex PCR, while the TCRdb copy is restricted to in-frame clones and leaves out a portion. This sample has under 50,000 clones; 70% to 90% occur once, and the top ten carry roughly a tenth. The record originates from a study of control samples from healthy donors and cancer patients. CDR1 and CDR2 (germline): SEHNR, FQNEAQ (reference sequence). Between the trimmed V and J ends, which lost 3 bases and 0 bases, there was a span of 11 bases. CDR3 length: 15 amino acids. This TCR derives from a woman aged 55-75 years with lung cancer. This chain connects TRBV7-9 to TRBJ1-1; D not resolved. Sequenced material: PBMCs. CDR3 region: CASSFIADMNTEAFF. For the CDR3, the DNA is TGTGCCAGCAGCTTTATAGCAGATATGAACACTGAAGCTTTCTTT.